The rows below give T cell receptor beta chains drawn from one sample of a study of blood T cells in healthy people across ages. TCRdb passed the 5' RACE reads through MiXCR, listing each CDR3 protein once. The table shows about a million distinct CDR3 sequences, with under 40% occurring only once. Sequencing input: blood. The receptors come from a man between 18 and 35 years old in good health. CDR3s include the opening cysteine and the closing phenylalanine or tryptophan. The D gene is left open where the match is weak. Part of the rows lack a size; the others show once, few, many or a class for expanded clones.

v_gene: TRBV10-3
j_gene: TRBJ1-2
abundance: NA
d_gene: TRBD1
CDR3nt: TGTGCCATCAGCAGGACAGGCGGACTTGGCTACACCTTC
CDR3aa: CAISRTGGLGYTF

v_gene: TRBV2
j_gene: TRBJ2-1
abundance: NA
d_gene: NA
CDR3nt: TGTGCCAGCAGTCGAGGCAGGGGGGGCATAATATTAGACAATGAGCAGTTCTTC
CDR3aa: CASSRGRGGIILDNEQFF

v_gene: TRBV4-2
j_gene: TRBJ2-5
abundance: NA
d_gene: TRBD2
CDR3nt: TGTGCCAGCAGCCAAACGGGGGGGCCGGACAATGAGCGGTACTTC
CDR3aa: CASSQTGGPDNERYF

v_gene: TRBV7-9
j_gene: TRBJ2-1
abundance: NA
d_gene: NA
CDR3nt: TGTGCCAGCAGCTTAGGGCCGGGACCGAGCTCCTACAATGAGCAGTTCTTC
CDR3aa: CASSLGPGPSSYNEQFF

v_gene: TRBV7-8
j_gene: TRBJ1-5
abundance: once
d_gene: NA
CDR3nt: TGTGCCAGCAGCTGGGGACGGTCTAGCAATCAGCCCCAGCATTTT
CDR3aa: CASSWGRSSNQPQHF

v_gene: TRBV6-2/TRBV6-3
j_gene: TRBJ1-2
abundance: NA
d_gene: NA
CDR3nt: TGTGCCAGCAGTTACTCTTCACGGTCCGGGAAAAGGGGCTATGGCTACACCTTC
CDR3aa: CASSYSSRSGKRGYGYTF

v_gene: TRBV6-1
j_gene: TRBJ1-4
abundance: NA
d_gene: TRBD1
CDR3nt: TGTGCCAGCAGTGAGGAACCGGGACAGACCACGAGGGGCCCAACTAATGAAAAACTGTTTTTT
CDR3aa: CASSEEPGQTTRGPTNEKLFF

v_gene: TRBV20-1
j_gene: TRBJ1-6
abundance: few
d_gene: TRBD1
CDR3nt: TGCAGTGCCGTAATCAAGGACAGGGCGAGTGGTTCACCCCTCCACTTT
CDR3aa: CSAVIKDRASGSPLHF

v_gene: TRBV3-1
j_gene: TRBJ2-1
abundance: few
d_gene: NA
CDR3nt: TGTGCCAGCAGCCAAGAGGGAGGCACCAACTACAATGAGCAGTTCTTC
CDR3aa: CASSQEGGTNYNEQFF

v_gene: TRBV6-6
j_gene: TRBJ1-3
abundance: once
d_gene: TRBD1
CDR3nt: TGTGCCAGCAGCATAAGACAGGGAAGCTCTGGAAACACCATATATTTT
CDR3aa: CASSIRQGSSGNTIYF

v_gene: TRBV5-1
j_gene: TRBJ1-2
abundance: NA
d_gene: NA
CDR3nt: TGCGCCAGCAGCGGACAGCTTGGGGGCTACACCTTC
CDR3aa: CASSGQLGGYTF

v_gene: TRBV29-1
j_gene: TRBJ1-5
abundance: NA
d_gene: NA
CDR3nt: TGCAGCGTCAGCGAACAGGGAGCCAGCAATCAGCCCCAGCATTTT
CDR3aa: CSVSEQGASNQPQHF

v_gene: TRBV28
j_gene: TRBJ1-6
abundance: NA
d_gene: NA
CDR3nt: TGTGCCAGCAGTTTATGGGGCAGGGGCTATAATTCACCCCTCCACTTT
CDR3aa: CASSLWGRGYNSPLHF

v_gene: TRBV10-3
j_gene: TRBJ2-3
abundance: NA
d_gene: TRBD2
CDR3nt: TGTGCCATCAGTGACCATCTGGGCGGGGGTACAGAGACGCAGTATTTT
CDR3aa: CAISDHLGGGTETQYF

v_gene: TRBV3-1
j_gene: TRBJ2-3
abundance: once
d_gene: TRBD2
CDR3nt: TGTGCCAGCAGCCATCCGGGACTATACACAGATACGCAGTATTTT
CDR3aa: CASSHPGLYTDTQYF